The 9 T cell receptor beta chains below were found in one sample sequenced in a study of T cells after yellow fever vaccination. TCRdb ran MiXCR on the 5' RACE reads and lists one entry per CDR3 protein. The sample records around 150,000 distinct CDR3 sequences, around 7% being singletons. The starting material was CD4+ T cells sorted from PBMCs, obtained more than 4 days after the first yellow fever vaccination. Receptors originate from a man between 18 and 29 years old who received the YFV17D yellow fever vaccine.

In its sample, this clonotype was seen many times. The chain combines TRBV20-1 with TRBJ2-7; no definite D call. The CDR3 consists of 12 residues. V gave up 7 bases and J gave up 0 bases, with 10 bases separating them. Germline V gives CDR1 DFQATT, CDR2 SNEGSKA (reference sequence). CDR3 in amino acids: CSVEDLSYEQYF. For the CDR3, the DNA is TGCAGTGTTGAGGATCTCTCCTACGAGCAGTACTTC.

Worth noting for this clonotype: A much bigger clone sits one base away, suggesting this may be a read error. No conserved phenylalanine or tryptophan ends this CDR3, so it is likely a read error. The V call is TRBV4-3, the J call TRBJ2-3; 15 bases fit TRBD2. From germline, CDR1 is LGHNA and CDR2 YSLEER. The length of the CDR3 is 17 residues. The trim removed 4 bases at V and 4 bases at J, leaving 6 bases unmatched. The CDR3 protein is CASSPRTSGGAADTQYS. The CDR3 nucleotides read TGCGCCAGCAGCCCCCGGACTAGCGGGGGGGCAGCAGATACGCAGTATTCT.

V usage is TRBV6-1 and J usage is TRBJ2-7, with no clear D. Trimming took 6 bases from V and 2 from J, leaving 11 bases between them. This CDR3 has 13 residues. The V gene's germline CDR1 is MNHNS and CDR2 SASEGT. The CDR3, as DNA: TGTGCCAGCAGAAGAGACTCCCCCTACGAGCAGTACTTC. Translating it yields CASRRDSPYEQYF.

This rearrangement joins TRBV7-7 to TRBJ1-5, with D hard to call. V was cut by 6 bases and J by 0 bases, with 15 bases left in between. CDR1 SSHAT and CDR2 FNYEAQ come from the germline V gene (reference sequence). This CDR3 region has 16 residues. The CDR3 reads CASRPTAGDSNQPQHF. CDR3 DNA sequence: TGTGCCAGCAGGCCCACGGCGGGCGATAGCAATCAGCCCCAGCATTTT.

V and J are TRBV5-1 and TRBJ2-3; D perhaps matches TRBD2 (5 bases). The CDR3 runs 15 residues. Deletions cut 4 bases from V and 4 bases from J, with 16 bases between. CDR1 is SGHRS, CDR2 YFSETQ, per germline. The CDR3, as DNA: TGCGCCAGCAGCAAGGACTCCCACCCGTCAGATACGCAGTATTTT. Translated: CASSKDSHPSDTQYF.

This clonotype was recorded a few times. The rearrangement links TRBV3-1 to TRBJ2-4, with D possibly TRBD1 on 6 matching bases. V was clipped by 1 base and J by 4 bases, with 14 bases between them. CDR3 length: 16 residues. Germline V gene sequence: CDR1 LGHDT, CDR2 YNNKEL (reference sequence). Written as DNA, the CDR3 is TGTGCCAGCAGCCAAGTGTGGGGGCCGGGTAAAAACATTCAGTACTTC. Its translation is CASSQVWGPGKNIQYF.

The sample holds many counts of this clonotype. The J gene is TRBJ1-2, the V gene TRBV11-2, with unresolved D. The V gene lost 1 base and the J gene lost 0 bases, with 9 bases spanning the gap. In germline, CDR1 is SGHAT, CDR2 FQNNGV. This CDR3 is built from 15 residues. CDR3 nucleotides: TGTGCCAGCAGCTTAGTGACTTCAGCTAACTATGGCTACACCTTC. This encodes CASSLVTSANYGYTF.

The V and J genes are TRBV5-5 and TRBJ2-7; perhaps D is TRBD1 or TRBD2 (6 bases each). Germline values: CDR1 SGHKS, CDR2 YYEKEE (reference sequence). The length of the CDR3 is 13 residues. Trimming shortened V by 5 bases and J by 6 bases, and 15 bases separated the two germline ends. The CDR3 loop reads CASSPWGDTEQYF. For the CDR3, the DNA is TGTGCCAGCAGTCCGTGGGGGGACACCGAGCAGTACTTC. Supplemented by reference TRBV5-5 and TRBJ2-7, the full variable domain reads DAGVTQSPTHLIKTRGQQVTLRCSPISGHKSVSWYQQVLGQGPQFIFQYYEKEERGRGNFPDRFSARQFPNYSSELNVNALLLGDSALYLCASSPWGDTEQYFGPGTRLTVT.

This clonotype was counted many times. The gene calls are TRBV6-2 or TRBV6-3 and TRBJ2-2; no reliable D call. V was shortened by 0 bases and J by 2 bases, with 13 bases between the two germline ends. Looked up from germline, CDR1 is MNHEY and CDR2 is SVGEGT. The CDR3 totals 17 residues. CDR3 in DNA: TGTGCCAGCAGTTACTCGAGCCGGGTCCTAAACACCGGGGAGCTGTTTTTT. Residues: CASSYSSRVLNTGELFF.